This record concerns one T cell receptor (beta chain) sequence. Its antigen is unknown. The CDR3 totals 17 residues. V dropped 3 bases and J dropped 3; count of bases not matched to a gene: 10. Germline lookup yields CDR1 LGHNA and CDR2 YNFKEQ. The data were obtained in a study of cytomegalovirus exposure and HLA in healthy donors. Overall study: The use of the same platform for the 90 to 150 validation repertoires and the 550 to 700 first-cohort repertoires was reported by a later analysis.

The assay was immunoSEQ multiplex PCR, and TCRdb's table has in-frame clones only and misses some. The sample lists about 330,000 clones, 86% occurring once. Points from the study as a whole: Among TCR beta chains, those listed as cytomegalovirus-associated numbered around 180. Some public TCRs appeared in many individuals, while most sequences were rare.

The receptor was derived from a young woman in good health and CMV-seronegative. Sequenced material: PBMCs. V is TRBV4-2 and J is TRBJ2-3; 9 bases are a match to TRBD1. The CDR3 is CASSQTSGQGLTDTQYF. The CDR3 DNA reads TGTGCCAGCAGCCAGACCTCGGGACAGGGCCTAACAGATACGCAGTATTTT.